This T cell receptor beta chain was captured by sequencing in a study of Ad26.COV2.S vaccination and SARS-CoV-2 variants. For this clone: Its antigen remains unidentified.

Using immunoSEQ multiplex PCR, the repertoire was profiled, and TCRdb retains in-frame clones only, with some absent. Among 440,000 or so clones, roughly 87% were seen once, and the ten largest hold 1.5% to 2%. General observations from the study: Reports say spike-specific CD8+ and CD4+ T cell responses covered substantial breadth after vaccination. Researchers reported similar non-spike TCR breadth in vaccine and placebo recipients.

Documented treatment: roughly 18 received Ad26.COV2.S at low or high dose, single or two shots; 5 received placebo; per-sample allocation not given. Sampling was performed 63 days after the first vaccine or placebo injection. Donor was an adult aged 18-55 years in Boston. V lost 5 bases to trimming and J lost 8 bases, with 9 bases between them. Germline V gene data show CDR1 as PRHDT and CDR2 as FYEKMQ (reference sequence). The CDR3 covers 12 residues. The TCR originated in a person aged 18-60 years who received the Ad26.COV2.S COVID-19 vaccine or a placebo. The V call is TRBV13, the J call TRBJ2-2; D ambiguous. The sample here was peripheral blood, taken in a trial of Ad26.COV2.S vaccine versus placebo. CDR3 DNA sequence: TGTGCCAGCAGCCAGAGTGTGGGGGAGCTGTTTTTT. Translated: CASSQSVGELFF.